Listed below are T cell receptor beta chains from one sample, sequenced in a study of T-cell reconstitution after alpha-beta-depleted transplantation in children. TCRdb reanalysed the PCR reads using MiXCR and keeps one entry per CDR3 protein. In the table there are around 700,000 distinct CDR3 sequences, about 12% of which are singletons. Material: PBMCs, obtained before TCRalphabeta/CD19-depleted stem cell transplant. The receptors here all came from a girl aged 2 to 10 with congenital amegakaryocytic thrombocytopenia, due to receive a stem cell transplant. The CDR3 runs from the conserved cysteine through the conserved F or W. The order of the fields is clone size, D gene, J gene, V gene, CDR3 DNA, CDR3 protein. D genes are given only for firm matches. Some rows have no size entry. The others give once, few or many, or a class for an expanded clone.

many	TRBD2	TRBJ2-3	TRBV20-1	TGCAGTGCTCGACTAGCGGGACGCCTCACAGATACGCAGTATTTT	CSARLAGRLTDTQYF
many	-	TRBJ2-3	TRBV10-3	TGTGCCATCAGTGAGGAGACCTGGTCAGATACGCAGTATTTT	CAISEETWSDTQYF
many	-	TRBJ2-2	TRBV10-3	TGTGCCATCAGTGCCGTGTCGGTTGCGGACACCGGGGAGCTGTTTTTT	CAISAVSVADTGELFF
few	-	TRBJ1-1	TRBV27	TGTGCCAGCAGGCTGGGGGGGAGGACTGAAGCTTTCTTT	CASRLGGRTEAFF
few	-	TRBJ2-5	TRBV15	TGTGCCACCAGCGAATCGATAACCTCGGACTACTCGGAGACCCAGTACTTC	CATSESITSDYSETQYF
few	-	TRBJ2-6	TRBV14	TGTGCCAGCAGCCAACCCCTCGTCTCTGGGGCCAACGTCCTGACTTTC	CASSQPLVSGANVLTF
few	-	TRBJ2-3	TRBV7-8	TGTGCCAGCAGCTTCTCGTTATATAGCGGAGGAGACGGGGTGGATACGCAGTATTTT	CASSFSLYSGGDGVDTQYF
many	-	TRBJ2-7	TRBV27	TGTGCCAGCAGTTCAGTCCTCGGGGGCTACGAGCAGTACTTC	CASSSVLGGYEQYF
-	-	TRBJ2-1	TRBV7-3	TGTGCCAGCAGCTCCCTAGGGGGAGGCAATGAGCAGTTCTTC	CASSSLGGGNEQFF
many	-	TRBJ2-7	TRBV7-3	TGTGCCAGCAGCCATGGGGACCTTACTTCCTACGAGCAGTACTTC	CASSHGDLTSYEQYF
many	TRBD1	TRBJ1-6	TRBV20-1	TGCAGTGCTAGAGATATGAACGACCGGGACAGGGGAACCTATAATTCACCCCTCCACTTT	CSARDMNDRDRGTYNSPLHF
-	TRBD2	TRBJ2-1	TRBV19	TGTGCCACTAGGAGACTAGCACTGGGCAATGAGCAGTTCTTC	CATRRLALGNEQFF
few	TRBD1	TRBJ2-1	TRBV12-3/TRBV12-4	TGTGCCAGCAGTACAGGGGGTTTCTACAATGAGCAGTTCTTC	CASSTGGFYNEQFF
few	-	TRBJ1-1	TRBV29-1	TGCAGCGTTGAGGAAGGTTTGGACACTGAAGCTTTCTTT	CSVEEGLDTEAFF
many	TRBD2	TRBJ2-1	TRBV12-3/TRBV12-4	TGTGCCAGCAGTCACAGCCCCCTAGCGGCCTATGTTGAGCAGTTCTTC	CASSHSPLAAYVEQFF
few	-	TRBJ1-2	TRBV12-3/TRBV12-4	TGTGCCAGCTCCCAATCGGCTGGCTACACCTTC	CASSQSAGYTF
few	-	TRBJ1-1	TRBV20-1	TGCAGCAGTTTTATGAACACTGAAGCTTTCTTT	CSSFMNTEAFF
few	-	TRBJ2-7	TRBV6-2/TRBV6-3	TGTGCCAGCAGCTACTTCGACCCCACCTACGAGCAGTACTTC	CASSYFDPTYEQYF
many	-	TRBJ1-2	TRBV5-5	TGTGCCAGCTTGGGGGCAGCAACCCCCTATGGCTACACCTTC	CASLGAATPYGYTF
many	-	TRBJ2-5	TRBV7-9	TGTGCCAGCAGGAAACAAGAGACCCAGTACTTC	CASRKQETQYF
few	-	TRBJ1-5	TRBV12-3/TRBV12-4	TGTGCCAGCAGTTTGGAGGGTGCCAGGCAGCCCCAGCATTTT	CASSLEGARQPQHF
many	-	TRBJ2-5	TRBV6-1	TGTGCCAGCAAAAGGGGGGAGCAAGAGACCCAGTACTTC	CASKRGEQETQYF
many	TRBD2	TRBJ2-1	TRBV5-1	TGCGCCAGCACCCAAACTAGCGGGTCCTACAATGAGCAGTTCTTC	CASTQTSGSYNEQFF
-	-	TRBJ2-1	TRBV12-3/TRBV12-4	TGTACCAGCAGTCTCCAGGGACAGGCCCGGCGGGAGGGATCAAATGAGCAGTTCTTC	CTSSLQGQARREGSNEQFF
many	-	TRBJ2-1	TRBV12-3/TRBV12-4	TGTGCCAGCAGCTTAGATCTGAATGAGCAGTTCTTC	CASSLDLNEQFF
many	TRBD2	TRBJ2-3	TRBV7-8	TGTGCCAGCAGCTTCCGGGTAATAGCGGGAATGGGAGACACAGATACGCAGTATTTT	CASSFRVIAGMGDTDTQYF
few	TRBD2	TRBJ2-5	TRBV10-3	TGTGCCACCACCTCGATTAGCGGGAGAGGGACCCAGTACTTC	CATTSISGRGTQYF
many	TRBD1	TRBJ2-4	TRBV29-1	TGCAGCGTGGATCAGACAGGGTTTGGAAACATTCAGTACTTC	CSVDQTGFGNIQYF
-	-	TRBJ2-5	TRBV20-1	TGCAGTGCTAGCGGGAGCGGAGAGACCCAGTACTTC	CSASGSGETQYF
many	TRBD2	TRBJ2-3	TRBV12-3/TRBV12-4	TGTGCCAGCAGTTCTACTTATGCTGGACTAGCGGGGTCCACAGATACGCAGTATTTT	CASSSTYAGLAGSTDTQYF
many	-	TRBJ2-1	TRBV5-1	TGCGCCAGCAGCTCCGGACTATCAGGACCGAATGAGCAGTTCTTC	CASSSGLSGPNEQFF
many	-	TRBJ2-1	TRBV12-3/TRBV12-4	TGTGCCAGCAGTTTAGGACCCCACAATGAGCAGTTCTTC	CASSLGPHNEQFF
many	-	TRBJ1-1	TRBV7-9	TGTGCCAGCAGCTCCCTACTCGCTGAAGCTTTCTTT	CASSSLLAEAFF
few	-	TRBJ2-2	TRBV20-1	TGCAGTGCTACTAGGACAACGAACACCGGGGAGCTGTTTTTT	CSATRTTNTGELFF
many	-	TRBJ2-2	TRBV7-2	TGTGCCAGCAGTTTTAGAGTCACCGGGGAGCTGTTTTTT	CASSFRVTGELFF
-	-	TRBJ2-6	TRBV28	TGTGCCAACATGACAAGGACCAACGTCCTGACTTTC	CANMTRTNVLTF
-	TRBD2	TRBJ2-5	TRBV11-1	TGTGCCAGCAGCTTAGTTGTCGCTAGCGGGAGGTTTCAAGAGACCCAGTACTTC	CASSLVVASGRFQETQYF
few	-	TRBJ2-2	TRBV12-3/TRBV12-4	TGTGCCAGCAGTAAGGGAGCCACCGGGGAGCTGTTTTTT	CASSKGATGELFF
many	-	TRBJ2-5	TRBV18	TGTGCCACTCTGAGGACTCAAGAGACCCAGTACTTC	CATLRTQETQYF